A single sample gave rise to the 13 T cell receptor beta chains below, sequenced in a study of blood T cell repertoires in COVID-19. Produced via immunoSEQ multiplex PCR; TCRdb's table is partial and in-frame only. The data contain about 250,000 clones, about four fifths of them singletons. Input material: PBMCs or T cells enriched from blood (not recorded which). These receptors were collected from a woman aged 40 to 50 who had been exposed to COVID-19.

The genes are TRBV14 and TRBJ2-1; 8 positions agree with TRBD1. Germline values: CDR1 SGHDN, CDR2 FVKESK. Trimming at V came to 4 bases and at J to 8 bases, leaving 4 bases not matched to a gene. This CDR3 region has 13 residues. In DNA, the CDR3 is TGTGCCAGCAGCCCGGACAGGGAGGATGAGCAGTTCTTC. It yields the protein CASSPDREDEQFF.

The chain carries TRBV29-1 and TRBJ2-1; D unresolved. Trimming took off 7 bases at V and 3 bases at J, with 13 bases between the two ends. CDR3 length equals 13 residues. CDR1 is SQVTM and CDR2 is ANQGSEA in the germline V gene. The CDR3 is CSASIENYNEQFF. For the CDR3, the DNA is TGCAGCGCTTCGATAGAGAACTACAATGAGCAGTTCTTC.

The chain recombines TRBV5-6 with TRBJ1-2; the D gene is possibly TRBD1 (5 bases). This CDR3 spans 12 amino acids. Trimming stripped 5 bases from V and 4 bases from J, with 9 bases between. The germline V gene has CDR1 SGHDT and CDR2 YYEEEE. The CDR3, as DNA: TGTGCCAGCAGATTTGACAGCTATGGCTACACCTTC. Translated: CASRFDSYGYTF. Full variable domain (outside the CDR3, taken from reference TRBV5-6 and TRBJ1-2): DAGVTQSPTHLIKTRGQQVTLRCSPKSGHDTVSWYQQALGQGPQFIFQYYEEEERQRGNFPDRFSGHQFPNYSSELNVNALLLGDSALYLCASRFDSYGYTFGSGTRLTVV.

CDR3 nucleotides: TGTGCCAGCAGTTTTCGGGACAGGGGTTATACTGAAGCTTTCTTT. Its protein product is CASSFRDRGYTEAFF. The chain employs TRBV28 and TRBJ1-1; 10 bases match TRBD1. V dropped 3 bases and J dropped 5; count of bases not matched to a gene: 6. From germline, CDR1 is MDHEN and CDR2 SYDVKM. The CDR3 extends over 15 amino acids.

V gene TRBV6-2 or TRBV6-3 combines with J gene TRBJ1-6, with D maybe TRBD1 (5 bases). V was shortened by 2 bases and J by 0 bases, with 14 bases between the two germline ends. Germline CDR1 is MNHEY and CDR2 is SVGEGT. The CDR3 sequence is 18 residues long. CDR3 nucleotide sequence: TGTGCCAGCAGTTACGATCGGGGGAGAGGCTCCTATAATTCACCCCTCCACTTT. Encoded protein: CASSYDRGRGSYNSPLHF.

The chain has TRBV28 and TRBJ1-1; 7 bases are a match to TRBD1. The CDR3 runs 12 residues. V lost 6 bases to trimming and J lost 5 bases; unmatched junction nucleotides: 3. CDR1 is MDHEN, CDR2 SYDVKM, per germline. CDR3 sequence reads: CASRQGKTEAFF. The CDR3, as DNA: TGTGCCAGCAGACAGGGGAAAACTGAAGCTTTCTTT.

The rearrangement joins TRBV28 to TRBJ2-7; D remains unclear. The germline V gene has CDR1 MDHEN and CDR2 SYDVKM. This CDR3 has 12 amino acids. Trimming left V 6 bases short and J 0 bases short, with 6 bases between. The CDR3 region has the DNA TGTGCCAGCAGCCTCAGCTCCTACGAGCAGTACTTC. This translates into CASSLSSYEQYF.

The sample holds one count of this clone. V and J are TRBV5-6 and TRBJ2-5; 9 nucleotides line up with TRBD2. The CDR3 length is 16 residues. Germline V gives CDR1 SGHDT, CDR2 YYEEEE. With 3 bases clipped from V and 1 base from J, the junction kept 7 bases outside the gene matches. The CDR3 DNA reads TGTGCCAGCAGCTGGGAGGGACTAGCAGCCCAAGAGACCCAGTACTTC. This encodes CASSWEGLAAQETQYF.

This rearrangement joins TRBV6-5 to TRBJ1-2; 7 bases align to TRBD1. Germline V gene lookup returns CDR1 MNHEY and CDR2 SVGAGI. The junction had 9 bases not matched to a gene; V was cut back by 7 bases and J by 4 bases. The CDR3 spans 14 residues. DNA for the CDR3: TGTGCCAGCACCGGGGACAGTCCTTCCTATGGCTACACCTTC. It is translated as CASTGDSPSYGYTF.

The chain uses TRBV11-3 and TRBJ2-3, with TRBD2 matching 9 bases. Germline values: CDR1 SGHNT, CDR2 YENEEA. CDR3 size: 15 residues. The junction had 6 bases not matched to a gene; V was cut back by 6 bases and J by 2 bases. The CDR3 DNA is TGTGCCAGCAGTCAGGCTAGCGGGGCCACAGATACGCAGTATTTT. This gives the protein CASSQASGATDTQYF.

The V gene is TRBV30, the J gene TRBJ1-2; D not certain. CDR1 is GTSNPN and CDR2 is SVGIG in the germline V gene (reference sequence). The V end was cut by 1 base, the J end by 8 bases, with 8 bases between. This CDR3 comprises 11 residues. The CDR3 is CAWSAYAGYTF. CDR3 DNA: TGTGCCTGGAGTGCGTATGCGGGCTACACCTTC.

The V call is TRBV27, the J call TRBJ1-1; 7 bases match TRBD1. The V and J ends lost 5 bases and 3 bases, in that order; junction bases with no gene match: 3. The CDR3 spans 13 residues. CDR1 is MNHEY, CDR2 SMNVEV, per germline (reference sequence). CDR3 coding DNA: TGTGCCAGCAGTGCAGGGGGATACACTGAAGCTTTCTTT. Its protein is CASSAGGYTEAFF.

This clone was recorded once. The V call is TRBV18, the J call TRBJ2-5; tentatively, D is TRBD2 (5 bases). The germline gives CDR1 KGHSH, CDR2 LQKENI. V lost 0 bases, J lost 7 bases, and 9 bases lay in between. This CDR3 spans 13 amino acids. CDR3 sequence reads: CASSPPAGGTQYF. DNA of the CDR3: TGTGCCAGCTCACCACCGGCAGGAGGGACCCAGTACTTC.